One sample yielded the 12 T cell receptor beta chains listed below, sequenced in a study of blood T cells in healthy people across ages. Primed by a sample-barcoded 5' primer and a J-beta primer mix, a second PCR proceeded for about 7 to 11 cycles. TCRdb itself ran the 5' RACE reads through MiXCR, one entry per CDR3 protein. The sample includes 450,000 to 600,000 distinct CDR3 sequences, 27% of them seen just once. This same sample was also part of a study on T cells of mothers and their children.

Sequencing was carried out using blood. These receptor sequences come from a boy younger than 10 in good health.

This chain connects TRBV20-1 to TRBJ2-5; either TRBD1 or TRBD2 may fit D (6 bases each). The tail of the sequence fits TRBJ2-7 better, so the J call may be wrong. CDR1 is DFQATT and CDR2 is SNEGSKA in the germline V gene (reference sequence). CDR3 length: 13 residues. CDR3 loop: CSAPGAEGNEQYF. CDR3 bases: TGCAGTGCCCCGGGGGCGGAGGGCAACGAGCAGTACTTC.

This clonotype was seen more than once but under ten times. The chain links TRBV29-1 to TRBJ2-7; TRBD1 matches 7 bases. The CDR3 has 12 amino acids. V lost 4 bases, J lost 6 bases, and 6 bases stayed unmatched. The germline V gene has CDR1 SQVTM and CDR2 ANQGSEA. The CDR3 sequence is CSVVTHRGEQYF. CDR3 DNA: TGCAGCGTTGTTACACACAGGGGCGAGCAGTACTTC.

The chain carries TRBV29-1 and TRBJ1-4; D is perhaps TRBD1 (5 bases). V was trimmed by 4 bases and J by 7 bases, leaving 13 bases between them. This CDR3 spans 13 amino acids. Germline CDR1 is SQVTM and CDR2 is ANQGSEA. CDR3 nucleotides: TGCAGCGTTGGAGGGGTTAGTGGTGAAAAACTGTTTTTT. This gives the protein CSVGGVSGEKLFF.

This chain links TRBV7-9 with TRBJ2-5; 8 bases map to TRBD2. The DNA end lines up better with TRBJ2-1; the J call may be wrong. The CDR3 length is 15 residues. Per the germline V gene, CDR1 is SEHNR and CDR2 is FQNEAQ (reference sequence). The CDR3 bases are TGTGCCAGCAGCTTAGGGTTAGCGGGGCTCAATGAGCAGTTCTTC. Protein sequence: CASSLGLAGLNEQFF.

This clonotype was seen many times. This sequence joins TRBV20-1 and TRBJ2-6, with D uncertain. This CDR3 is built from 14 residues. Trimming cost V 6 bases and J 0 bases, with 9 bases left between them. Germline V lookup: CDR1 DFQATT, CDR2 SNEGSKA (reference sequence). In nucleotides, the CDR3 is TGCAGTGCGCCCCCGCCCTCTGGGGCCAACGTCCTGACTTTC. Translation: CSAPPPSGANVLTF.

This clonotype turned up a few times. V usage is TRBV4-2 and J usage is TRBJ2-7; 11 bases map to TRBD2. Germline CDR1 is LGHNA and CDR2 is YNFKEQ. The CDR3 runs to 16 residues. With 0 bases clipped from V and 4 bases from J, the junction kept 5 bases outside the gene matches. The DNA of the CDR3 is TGTGCCAGCAGCCAAGATGGAGCTAGCGGGGGGTACGAGCAGTACTTC. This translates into CASSQDGASGGYEQYF.

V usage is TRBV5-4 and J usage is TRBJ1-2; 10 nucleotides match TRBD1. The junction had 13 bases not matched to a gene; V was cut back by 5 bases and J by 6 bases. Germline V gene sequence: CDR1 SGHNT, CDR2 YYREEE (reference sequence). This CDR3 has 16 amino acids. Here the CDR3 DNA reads TGTGCCAGCAGTTATATTCCGGGACAGGGGATACATGGCTACACCTTC. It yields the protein CASSYIPGQGIHGYTF.

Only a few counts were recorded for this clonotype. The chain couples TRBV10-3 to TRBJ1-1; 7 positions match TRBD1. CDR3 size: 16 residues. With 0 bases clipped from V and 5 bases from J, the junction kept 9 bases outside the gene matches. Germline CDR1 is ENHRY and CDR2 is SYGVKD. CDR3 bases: TGTGCCATCAGTGAGTCAGGGCCCAGGGGGTGGACTGAAGCTTTCTTT. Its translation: CAISESGPRGWTEAFF.

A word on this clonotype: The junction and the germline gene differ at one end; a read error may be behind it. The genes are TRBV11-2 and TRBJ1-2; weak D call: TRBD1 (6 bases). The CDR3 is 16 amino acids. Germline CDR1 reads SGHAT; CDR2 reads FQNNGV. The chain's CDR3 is CASSIDPTGANYGYTF. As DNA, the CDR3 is TGTGCCAGCAGCATAGACCCGACAGGAGCTAACTATGGCTACACCTTC.

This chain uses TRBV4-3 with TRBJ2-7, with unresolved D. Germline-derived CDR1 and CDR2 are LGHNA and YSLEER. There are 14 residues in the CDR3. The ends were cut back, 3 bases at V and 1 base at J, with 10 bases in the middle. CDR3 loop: CASSHSHPSYEQYF. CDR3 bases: TGCGCCAGCAGCCACTCACACCCTTCCTACGAGCAGTACTTC.

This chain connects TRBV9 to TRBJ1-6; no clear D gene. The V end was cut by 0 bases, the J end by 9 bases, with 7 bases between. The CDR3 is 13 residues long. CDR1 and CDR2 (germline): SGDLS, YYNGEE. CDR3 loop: CASSVAMGSPLHF. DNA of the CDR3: TGTGCCAGCAGCGTAGCAATGGGTTCACCCCTCCACTTT.

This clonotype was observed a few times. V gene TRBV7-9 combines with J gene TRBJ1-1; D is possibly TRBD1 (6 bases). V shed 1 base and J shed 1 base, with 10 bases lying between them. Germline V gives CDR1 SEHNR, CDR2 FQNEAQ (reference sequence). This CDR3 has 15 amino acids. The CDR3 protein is CASSLDGTPNTEAFF. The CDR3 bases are TGTGCCAGCAGCTTAGATGGGACACCGAACACTGAAGCTTTCTTT.